This entry concerns a single T cell receptor (beta chain). The table came from immunoSEQ multiplex PCR; TCRdb's copy has only in-frame clones and leaves some out. The data contain about 64,000 clones, about 85% of them seen just once; the ten biggest clones take up 9.5% to 15%. The CDR3 has 16 residues. CDR1 is SGHRS and CDR2 is YFSETQ in the germline V gene. J gave up 7 bases and V 5 bases, and 11 bases lay outside the gene matches. This sample is part of a study of lymphopenia after photon versus proton radiotherapy. This TCR was sampled from an elderly man with esophageal cancer. The chain uses TRBV5-1 and TRBJ2-2, with TRBD2 matching over 10 bases. The starting material was peripheral blood, obtained from a patient treated with proton-based radiotherapy. The CDR3 spells CASSPWALAGDGELFF. The CDR3 DNA sequence: TGCGCCAGCAGTCCGTGGGCCCTAGCGGGGGACGGGGAGCTGTTTTTT. Together with reference TRBV5-1 and TRBJ2-2, the CDR3 gives the full variable domain: KAGVTQTPRYLIKTRGQQVTLSCSPISGHRSVSWYQQTPGQGLQFLFEYFSETQRNKGNFPGRFSGRQFSNSRSEMNVSTLELGDSALYLCASSPWALAGDGELFFGEGSRLTVL.